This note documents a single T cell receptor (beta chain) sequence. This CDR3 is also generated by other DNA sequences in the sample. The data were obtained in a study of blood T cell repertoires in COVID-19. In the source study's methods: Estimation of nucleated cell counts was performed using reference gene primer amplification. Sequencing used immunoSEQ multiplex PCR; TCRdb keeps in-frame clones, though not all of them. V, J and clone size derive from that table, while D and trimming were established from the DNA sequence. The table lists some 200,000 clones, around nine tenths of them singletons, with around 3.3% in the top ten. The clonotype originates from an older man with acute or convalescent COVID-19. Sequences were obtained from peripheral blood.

The CDR3 reads CASRSVNTEAFF. CDR3 sequence (DNA): TGTGCCAGCAGGTCAGTTAACACTGAAGCTTTCTTT. The chain combines TRBV28 with TRBJ1-1; D gene ambiguous. The CDR3 sequence is 12 residues long. The V and J ends lost 6 bases and 2 bases respectively, with 7 bases between them. The V gene's germline CDR1 is MDHEN and CDR2 SYDVKM.